The T cell receptor beta chain described here comes from a study of brain metastases from non-small cell lung cancer. V shed 2 bases, J shed 1 base, and the junction held 5 bases outside the gene matches. CDR1 is SNHLY and CDR2 is FYNNEI in the germline V gene. CDR3 length equals 16 residues. Profiling relied on immunoSEQ multiplex PCR, and the TCRdb table lists in-frame clones only, not all of them. The sample carries around 1,600 clones, approximately 77% recorded once. This TCR was sampled from a donor aged 40 or over with non-small cell lung cancer. This chain joins TRBV2 and TRBJ1-5, with 7 positions matching TRBD1. Sequencing was carried out using tumor-adjacent normal tissue. CDR3 DNA: TGTGCCAGCAGTGAACAAGGGGGCAGGAGCAATCAGCCCCAGCATTTT. This sequence encodes CASSEQGGRSNQPQHF. The full variable domain, in which reference TRBV2 and TRBJ1-5 provide the parts outside the CDR3, is EPEVTQTPSHQVTQMGQEVILRCVPISNHLYFYWYRQILGQKVEFLVSFYNNEISEKSEIFDDQFSVERPDGSNFTLKIRSTKLEDSAMYFCASSEQGGRSNQPQHFGDGTRLSIL.